The present TCR beta chain was sequenced within a study of blood T cells in healthy people across ages. Study-level points and caveats: There was a strong correlation between TCR beta diversity and naive T cell percentage. Investigators treated diversity estimates from one million T cells as underestimates. PBMCs left unsorted prevented a conclusive naive versus antigen-experienced comparison.

The study drew donors from healthy Caucasian individuals in Russia aged roughly 6 to 95. As regards this clonotype: Its antigen is unidentified.

Germline V gives CDR1 MNHEY, CDR2 SVGAGI. V was clipped by 5 bases and J by 8 bases, with 12 bases between them. The CDR3 consists of 12 residues. The authors ran a second PCR of roughly 6 to 12 cycles using a sample-barcoded 5' primer and a J-beta primer mix. TCRdb passed the 5' RACE reads through MiXCR, listing each CDR3 protein once. The top ten clones hold about 2.1% of a sample with about 1.8 million distinct CDR3 sequences, around half of them seen once. The V call is TRBV6-5, the J call TRBJ1-2, with TRBD1 as a possible D gene (6 bases). This TCR was recovered from a woman aged 40 to 50 in good health. Material for sequencing was blood. The CDR3 sequence: CASSRGTEGYTF. CDR3 bases: TGTGCCAGCAGTAGGGGGACGGAAGGCTACACCTTC.